This T cell receptor (beta chain) originates from a study of neurological immune-mediated disorders (dated 2019 in TCRdb). Study-wide context: Among the roughly 34 multiple sclerosis patients, relapsing-remitting MS was present in some 31 and secondary progressive MS was present in 3. Peripheral blood TCR-beta repertoires from HTLV-I-associated myelopathy (HAM/TSP) patients, multiple sclerosis patients and healthy controls were compared by UMI-based sequencing. Longitudinal samples, technical triplicates and paired sorted CD4+ and CD8+ T-cell subsets, alongside PBMC samples, were included among the roughly 100 TCR-beta libraries. The cohort comprised roughly 65 subjects: 15 or so HAM/TSP patients, 35 or so multiple sclerosis patients and about 20 healthy controls. What the study reported, not specific to this receptor: No identical CDR3 amino acid sequences were found to be shared among expanded clones across subjects, suggesting that TCR-beta repertoires were private in all groups. No association of the MS cluster with clinical or MRI features was observed, and the need for larger cohorts was stated by the authors. Phylogenetic analysis grouped repertoires from 18 of 34 MS patients into a cluster of related CDR3 sequences, suggesting a possible repertoire-level signature. The highest TCR clonal expansion was observed in HAM/TSP patients, whereas the lowest was observed in MS patients, even when compared with healthy controls.

cDNA was synthesized by template-switch 5'RACE using a primer carrying a 10-nucleotide random unique molecular identifier by which each TCR transcript was tagged. Every sequencing run yielded over 180 million TCR-beta sequences covering 15-18 subjects. The RNeasy kit was used to extract total RNA. The KAPA Real-time Library Amplification kit was used to amplify TCR-beta VDJ regions with primers for the TCR constant region and the 5'RACE anchor. A first PCR added sample indexes and Illumina adaptors, and a second PCR then raised library yield. After Ampure bead purification, the roughly 650 bp TCR product was size-selected on a 2% E-gel SizeSelection system. Library quality was checked on a Bioanalyzer, concentration was measured with Qubit, and libraries were quantified with the Kapa Library Quantification kit before pooling. Paired-end 2 x 150 bp sequencing of the libraries was performed on an Illumina HiSeq 2500. To increase sequence diversity, roughly 23-30% phiX was spiked into each library pool. The authors' analysis ran thus. The quality-filtered reads were processed with the UMI-based MiGEC pipeline, whose error correction step removed more than 85% of the raw TCR sequences. VDJ genes were aligned to IMGT germline references, and each clonotype was defined by a unique CDR3 amino acid sequence together with V-J genes. Clonal expansion, Shannon diversity and CDR3 relatedness were evaluated with VDJtools (CalcPairwiseDistances, ClusterSamples), while phylogenetic trees were built in CLCbio workbench. Clones with at least 8 unique UMIs were defined as expanded, with this threshold being based on coefficient-of-variation modelling across technical triplicates. TCRdb cleaned the public reads at Q25 with fastp, built clones with MiXCR and kept in-frame beta chains. Each entry is one CDR3 protein sequence, shown with its most common DNA and genes. TCRdb, rather than the study authors, made the V and J calls. The sample table holds roughly 60,000 distinct CDR3 sequences, of which around 3.8% were seen once. The ten largest clonotypes hold less than 2.5% of the sample.

This clonotype has a count of ten or more. It has no known antigen specificity. Base qualities are not recorded, but no much larger clone differs from it by a single base. Libraries from unsorted PBMCs were made from 2 million PBMCs kept in RNAlater at -80 degrees C until RNA extraction. The multiple sclerosis patients were enrolled in a US clinical protocol that used magnetic resonance imaging to evaluate disease progression. Peripheral blood underwent Ficoll-Hypaque density gradient centrifugation to isolate PBMCs, which were then cryopreserved in liquid nitrogen. The sample was PBMCs. This clonotype was obtained from a woman aged 45-60 years with multiple sclerosis.

The CDR3 region reads CASSTDRGVQETQYF. The nucleotides are TGTGCCAGCAGTACGGACAGGGGGGTTCAAGAGACCCAGTACTTC. The chain employs TRBV12-3 or TRBV12-4 and TRBJ2-5; TRBD1 lines up with 10 middle nucleotides. The CDR3 numbers 15 residues from cysteine through phenylalanine. Only CDR3 DNA is held: 45 bases, read in frame from base 1. V ends up 5 bases short and J 2 bases short, with an unmatched junction base count of 5.